This TCR beta chain was sequenced for a study of beta chain features in type 1 diabetes. General observations from the study: Among all four CD4+ subsets, Type 1 diabetes patients had TCRB CDR3s that were moderately but significantly shorter. Individuals with type 1 diabetes displayed fewer insertions and more deletions at VDJ junctions.

In germline, CDR1 is SGHDN, CDR2 FVKESK. V was trimmed by 5 bases and J by 1 base, leaving 14 bases between them. The CDR3 covers 15 residues. It was via CD45RO/CCR7/CD25/CD127/CD95/CD27 that CD4+ naive, central memory, regulatory and stem cell-like memory cells were sorted. Sorting gave populations that all exceeded 98% purity. This clone has just a few counts. Antigen: not known. Sequencing targeted expressed TCRB transcripts, as all isolated RNA had been reverse transcribed. Method: immunoSEQ multiplex PCR; TCRdb's copy keeps in-frame clones and lacks some. The table records roughly 180,000 clones, approximately 8% of them present only once.

The sequenced material came from central memory CD4+ T cells from blood. The genes are TRBV14 and TRBJ1-1; D unclear. The clonotype comes from a man aged 18 to 29 with type 1 diabetes. CDR3 coding DNA: TGTGCCAGCAGCTTGTTGGCAGGCTCGAACACTGAAGCTTTCTTT. Translating gives CASSLLAGSNTEAFF.